The 2 T cell receptor beta chains reported below all come from one sample, sequenced in a study of blood T cells in healthy people across ages. With a J-beta primer mix and a sample-barcoded 5' primer, a second PCR ran about 7 to 12 cycles. TCRdb independently ran MiXCR on the 5' RACE reads; one entry per CDR3 protein. The repertoire consists of some 1.5 million distinct CDR3 sequences, with approximately 28% occurring once and the leading ten covering about 7.7%. The specimen sequenced was blood. Receptor source: a woman aged 25 to 39 in good health.

This clonotype was observed many times. V usage is TRBV12-3 or TRBV12-4 and J usage is TRBJ2-7; D possibly corresponds to TRBD2 (6 bases). This CDR3 spans 14 amino acids. The V and J ends lost 3 bases and 5 bases respectively, with 14 bases between them. The CDR3 DNA follows: TGTGCCAGCAGTTTCGGTCTAGCGAGCAACGAGCAGTACTTC. It encodes CASSFGLASNEQYF.

This clonotype was seen a few times. The chain recombines TRBV30 with TRBJ2-7; D is possibly TRBD1 or TRBD2 (5 bases each). Germline V gene lookup returns CDR1 GTSNPN and CDR2 SVGIG (reference sequence). V lost 5 bases to trimming and J lost 3 bases, with 14 bases between them. The CDR3 loop spans 13 amino acids. The CDR3 is CAWSSGLHYEQYF. CDR3 bases: TGTGCCTGGTCCTCGGGGCTTCACTACGAGCAGTACTTC.